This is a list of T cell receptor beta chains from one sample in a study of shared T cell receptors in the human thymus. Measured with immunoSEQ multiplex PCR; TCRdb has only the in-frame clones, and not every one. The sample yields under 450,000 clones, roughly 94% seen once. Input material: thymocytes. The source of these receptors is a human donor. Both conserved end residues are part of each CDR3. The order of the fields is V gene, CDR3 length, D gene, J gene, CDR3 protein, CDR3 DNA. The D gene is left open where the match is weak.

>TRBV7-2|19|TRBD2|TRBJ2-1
CASSSFNGRARSSYNEQFF
TGTGCCAGCAGCTCTTTTAATGGGAGGGCCCGGAGCTCCTACAATGAGCAGTTCTTC
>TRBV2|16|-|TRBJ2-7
CASIERESAGSYEQYF
TGTGCCAGCATCGAGAGGGAGTCGGCAGGATCCTACGAGCAGTACTTC
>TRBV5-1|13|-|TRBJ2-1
CASSLADLVEQFF
TGCGCCAGCAGCTTGGCAGATTTGGTTGAGCAGTTCTTC
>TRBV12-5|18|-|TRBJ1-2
CASGLVDGQDGLNYGYTF
TGTGCTAGTGGTTTGGTGGATGGGCAGGACGGCCTTAACTATGGCTACACCTTC
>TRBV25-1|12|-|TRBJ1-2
CASSDRRDGYTF
TGTGCCAGCAGTGATCGGAGAGATGGCTACACCTTC
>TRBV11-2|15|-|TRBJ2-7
CAIRHRESFQNEQYF
TGTGCCATCCGACACAGGGAATCTTTTCAGAACGAGCAGTACTTC
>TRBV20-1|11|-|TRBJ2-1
CSAPLSGEQFF
TGCAGTGCGCCCCTGAGCGGTGAGCAGTTCTTC
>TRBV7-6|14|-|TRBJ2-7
CASSLAGGTYEQYF
TGTGCCAGCAGCTTAGCGGGCGGGACCTACGAGCAGTACTTC
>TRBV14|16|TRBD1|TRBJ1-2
CASSQDKGALAGGYTF
TGTGCCAGCAGCCAAGATAAGGGGGCGCTGGCAGGGGGCTACACCTTC
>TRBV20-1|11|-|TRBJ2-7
CSSGGSYEQYF
TGCAGCTCCGGGGGCTCCTACGAGCAGTACTTC
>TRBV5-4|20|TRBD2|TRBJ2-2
CASSLVWTSADFANTGELFF
TGTGCCAGCAGCTTGGTGTGGACTAGCGCGGACTTCGCGAACACCGGGGAGCTGTTTTTT
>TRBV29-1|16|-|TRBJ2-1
CSVEVVQGYAYNEQFF
TGCAGCGTTGAAGTGGTCCAGGGGTATGCCTACAATGAGCAGTTCTTC
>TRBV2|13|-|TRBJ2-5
CASSRGLKETQYF
TGTGCCAGCAGTAGGGGACTTAAGGAGACCCAGTACTTC
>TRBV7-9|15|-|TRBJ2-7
CASSPGGGDSYEQYF
TGTGCCAGCAGCCCTGGGGGCGGAGACTCCTACGAGCAGTACTTC
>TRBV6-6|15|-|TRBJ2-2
CASSLRHRITGELFF
TGTGCCAGCAGTTTACGACACCGAATCACCGGGGAGCTGTTTTTT